Below, 21 T cell receptor beta chains from the same sample are listed, as sequenced in a study of tumor and adjacent non-tumor tissue in lung cancer (dated by TCRdb to the late 2010s). RNA was isolated from bulk, unsorted tissue, and RNA quality was assessed with a NanoDrop ND-1000 and an Agilent 2100. For the normal lung samples, distant non-tumor tissue was collected more than 3 cm away from the tumor edge. Library method: multiplex PCR. The listed sequencing device is Illumina HiSeq 2500. TCRbeta libraries were constructed through three rounds of nested PCR with primers (Table S4) according to protocols adapted from ARM-PCR. Clones were called with MiXCR by TCRdb after fastp trimmed the public reads at Q25, and only in-frame beta chains were retained. CDR3 protein sequences are deduplicated, and each keeps its most common genes and DNA. The table for this sample lists some 80,000 distinct CDR3 sequences; around 80% of them were counted only once. The ten largest account for roughly 22% of the sample.

The sample consisted of distant non-tumor lung tissue. The receptor source for this set is a woman aged 50 to 60 with non-small cell lung cancer.

Concerning this clonotype itself: The conserved closing phenylalanine or tryptophan is absent in this CDR3, likely reflecting a read error. The genes are TRBV11-2 and TRBJ2-1; 9 positions agree with TRBD1. The germline V gene has CDR1 SGHAT and CDR2 FQNNGV. This CDR3 contains 16 residues. CDR3 DNA: TGTGCCAGCAACTTAGAGGCGGGACAGGGTATGAATGAGCAGTTCCTA. It specifies CASNLEAGQGMNEQFL.

Note on this clonotype: Since no conserved phenylalanine or tryptophan closes the CDR3, a read error is the likely cause. The gene calls are TRBV18 and TRBJ2-5; D may be TRBD2 (6 bases). The CDR3 runs 13 residues. Germline loops: CDR1 KGHSH, CDR2 LQKENI. V was clipped by 4 bases and J by 2 bases, with 8 bases between them. CDR3 loop: CASSRRGQETQYC. The DNA of the CDR3 is TGTGCCAGCTCACGGAGGGGACAAGAGACCCAGTACTGC.

Note on this clonotype: This may arise from a read error, as a much more abundant clone is one base away. The chain uses TRBV7-9 and TRBJ2-5; no reliable D call. The germline CDR1 and CDR2 sequences are SEHNR and FQNEAQ (reference sequence). CDR3 length: 15 amino acids. This CDR3 reads CASSLTPRAPETHYF. The CDR3 nucleotides are TGTGCCAGCAGCTTGACTCCTAGGGCCCCAGAGACCCACTACTTC. Full variable domain (outside the CDR3, taken from reference TRBV7-9 and TRBJ2-5): DTGVSQNPRHKITKRGQNVTFRCDPISEHNRLYWYRQTLGQGPEFLTYFQNEAQLEKSRLLSDRFSAERPKGSFSTLEIQRTEQGDSAMYLCASSLTPRAPETHYFGPGTRLLVL.

Comments on this clonotype: Just one base apart from a much larger clone, this may be a read error. The chain has TRBV12-3 or TRBV12-4 and TRBJ1-6; D is perhaps TRBD1 (5 bases). This CDR3 has 15 amino acids. Trimming removed 7 bases at V and 2 bases at J, with 12 bases between. CDR3 sequence (DNA): TGTGCCAGCAATTCAAAGGGACCCTATAATTCACCCCTCCACTTT. Protein product: CASNSKGPYNSPLHF.

Turning to this clonotype: The CDR3 carries no conserved terminal phenylalanine or tryptophan, so it likely arises from a read error. The chain is built from TRBV11-2 and TRBJ1-5; D not certain. Germline V gives CDR1 SGHAT, CDR2 FQNNGV. CDR3 length: 13 amino acids. CDR3 protein: CANSLELQEPQHY. The CDR3 DNA sequence: TGTGCCAACAGCTTAGAACTTCAGGAGCCCCAGCATTAT.

Note on this clonotype: A much larger clone lies a single base off, so this may be a read error. The chain recombines TRBV5-1 with TRBJ2-1, with 9 bases lining up with TRBD1. The CDR3 length is 20 residues. After removal of 0 bases from V and 1 base from J, the junction contained 14 bases not matched to a gene. Germline-derived CDR1 and CDR2 are SGHRS and YFSETQ. The CDR3 nucleotides read TGCGCCAGCAGCTTGGCCTTGATCGACAGGGGGGCCAAGTCCTACAATGAGCAGTTCTTC. This sequence encodes CASSLALIDRGAKSYNEQFF.

As concerns this clonotype: The junction differs from germline at one of its ends, possibly a read error. The chain is built from TRBV28 and TRBJ1-5; D may be TRBD1 (5 bases). CDR3 length equals 15 residues. CDR1 MDHEN and CDR2 SYDVKM come from the germline V gene. The CDR3 DNA sequence: TGTGCCAGCACCGAAAGGTGGCAGGGTAATAAGCCCCTGCATTTT. Protein: CASTERWQGNKPLHF.

The V and J genes are TRBV5-4 and TRBJ2-6; 10 nucleotides line up with TRBD2. The CDR3 consists of 18 residues. With 6 bases clipped from V and 2 bases from J, the junction kept 11 bases outside the gene matches. Germline V gives CDR1 SGHNT, CDR2 YYREEE (reference sequence). The DNA for the CDR3 is TGTGCCAGCAACAGTGCGGAACTAGCGGGACCTGGGGCCAACGTCCTGACTTTC. This codes for CASNSAELAGPGANVLTF.

Details on this clonotype: In this CDR3 the conserved last residue, phenylalanine or tryptophan, is missing, so a read error is likely. The V call is TRBV10-3, the J call TRBJ2-1; 7 bases line up with TRBD2. This CDR3 spans 12 amino acids. Germline trimming cut 10 bases from V and 9 bases from J; bases unmatched to any gene: 9. Germline-derived CDR1 and CDR2 are ENHRY and SYGVKD. The CDR3, as DNA: TGTGCCACTTGGGGGGGAGAGGTTGAGCAGTTCCTC. Translation: CATWGGEVEQFL.

CDR3 protein: CASSLNRLAGMDTDTQYF. In DNA form, the CDR3 reads TGCGCCAGCAGCCTCAATCGACTAGCGGGAATGGACACAGATACGCAGTATTTT. The chain combines TRBV4-1 with TRBJ2-3, with 11 bases aligning to TRBD2. Germline V gives CDR1 MGHRA, CDR2 YSYEKL. This CDR3 spans 18 amino acids. J was trimmed by 2 bases and V by 4 bases; bases with no gene match: 11.

Concerning this clonotype: At one end the junction does not follow the germline gene, possibly because of a read error. The CDR3 DNA sequence: TGTGCCAGCAGTGAGCGGGACAGGGGAATCTACGGGCAGTACTTC. It translates to CASSERDRGIYGQYF. The chain employs TRBV6-1 and TRBJ2-7; TRBD1 matches at 10 bases. This CDR3 comprises 15 residues. From germline, CDR1 is MNHNS and CDR2 SASEGT.

The sample holds a few counts of this clonotype. With a much larger clone just one base away, this may be a read error. The chain recombines TRBV4-1 with TRBJ2-5; no firm D call. V shed 0 bases and J shed 0 bases, with 11 bases lying between them. CDR1 is MGHRA, CDR2 YSYEKL, per germline. CDR3 length equals 16 residues. The CDR3 here is CASSQEGAGDQETQYF. Here the CDR3 DNA reads TGCGCCAGCAGCCAAGAGGGCGCCGGAGACCAAGAGACCCAGTACTTC.

V is TRBV20-1 and J is TRBJ2-7, with a weak D call TRBD1 (6 bases). CDR1 and CDR2 (germline): DFQATT, SNEGSKA (reference sequence). The CDR3 loop spans 12 amino acids. V was shortened by 8 bases and J by 6 bases, with 17 bases between the two germline ends. The chain's CDR3 is CSTIDVRGEQYF. The CDR3 DNA reads TGCAGTACTATAGATGTCAGGGGCGAGCAGTACTTC.

This clonotype was seen repeatedly, ten times or more. The gene calls are TRBV5-6 and TRBJ1-1; no clear D gene. CDR3 size: 15 residues. The germline V and J ends were trimmed by 0 bases and 0 bases, with 9 bases remaining between them. CDR1 is SGHDT and CDR2 is YYEEEE in the germline V gene. The CDR3 here is CASSLVPGMNTEAFF. In DNA form, the CDR3 reads TGTGCCAGCAGCTTGGTTCCAGGTATGAACACTGAAGCTTTCTTT.

A remark on this clonotype: A junction boundary mismatches the germline segment, possibly from a read error. The CDR3 loop reads CTSTPGGHTDTQYF. CDR3 coding DNA: TGTACCAGCACTCCGGGAGGCCACACAGATACACAGTATTTT. This sequence joins TRBV6-6 and TRBJ2-3, with 7 bases identical to TRBD2. CDR1 and CDR2 from the germline V gene are MNHNY and SVGAGI (reference sequence). The CDR3 loop spans 14 amino acids.

Comment on this clonotype: Its ends do not fully match the called genes, so a read error is possible. The chain carries TRBV12-3 or TRBV12-4 and TRBJ2-7, with D possibly TRBD2 on 5 matching bases. This CDR3 is 15 amino acids long. For the CDR3, the DNA is TGTGCCAGCAGTTTGAGGGTCGAGAGCTCCTACGGGCAGTACTTC. Residues: CASSLRVESSYGQYF.

In the case of this clonotype: The junction departs from the called germline gene at one end, perhaps through a read error. The chain employs TRBV10-3 and TRBJ2-3, with TRBD2 as a possible D gene (5 bases). The CDR3 covers 15 residues. Germline loops: CDR1 ENHRY, CDR2 SYGVKD. The CDR3 DNA reads as TGTGCCATCAGTGAGGCTAGGCCTAGCACAAATACGCAGTATTTT. It yields the protein CAISEARPSTNTQYF.

Regarding this clonotype: Compared with germline, one end of the junction differs, possibly owing to a read error. This sequence joins TRBV20-1 and TRBJ2-4; 13 bases map to TRBD2. CDR1 and CDR2 from the germline V gene are DFQATT and SNEGSKA (reference sequence). The CDR3 is 18 residues long. The CDR3 nucleotides read TGCAGTGCTAGAGACGGACTAGCGGGAGTGGGGGGCCTCGGCATTCATTGCTTC. Translation: CSARDGLAGVGGLGIHCF.

The chain joins TRBV6-1 to TRBJ1-3, with D unclear. This CDR3 has 16 residues. V was pared by 7 bases and J by 6 bases, with 22 bases between. Germline CDR1 MNHNS, CDR2 SASEGT. Written as DNA, the CDR3 is TGTGCCAGCAATGTCGGACTCAGCCCCTTCGAAAACACCATATATTTT. Encoded protein: CASNVGLSPFENTIYF.

Remarks on this clonotype: At one end, the junction sequence differs from germline, possibly due to a read error. The chain uses TRBV6-5 and TRBJ1-5, with a tentative D call TRBD1 (6 bases). In germline, CDR1 is MNHEY, CDR2 SVGAGI. There are 15 residues in the CDR3. The CDR3 protein is CASIRGTGGFQPRHF. CDR3 DNA: TGTGCCAGCATACGAGGGACGGGGGGCTTTCAGCCCCGGCATTTT.

On this clonotype itself: The CDR3 carries no conserved terminal phenylalanine or tryptophan, so it likely arises from a read error. V gene TRBV6-1 combines with J gene TRBJ1-1, with a tentative D call TRBD1 (5 bases). This CDR3 has 15 residues. Germline loops: CDR1 MNHNS, CDR2 SASEGT. The CDR3 DNA follows: TGTGCCAGCAGTAAAGCCTCGCTAGGGGACACTGAAGCTTTCGTT. It codes for CASSKASLGDTEAFV.